The 26 T cell receptor beta chains below all came from one sample that was sequenced in a study of Ad26.COV2.S vaccination and SARS-CoV-2 variants. Treatment meaning: 19 received Ad26.COV2.S at low or high dose, single or two shots; roughly five received placebo; per-sample allocation not given. Sampling happened 63 days after the first vaccine or placebo injection. The repertoire was sequenced with immunoSEQ multiplex PCR; TCRdb's copy has only in-frame clones and lacks some. The table lists more than 400,000 clones, 80% to 95% of them singletons. The starting material was peripheral blood, obtained in a trial of Ad26.COV2.S vaccine versus placebo. All receptors derive from a person between 18 and 65 years old who received the Ad26.COV2.S COVID-19 vaccine or a placebo.

The V and J genes are TRBV18 and TRBJ1-6, with TRBD1 matching over 7 bases. This CDR3 is 16 amino acids long. CDR1 and CDR2 (germline): KGHSH, LQKENI. Losses at the gene ends were 5 bases for V and 10 bases for J; bases not matched to a gene: 14. CDR3 DNA: TGTGCCAGCTCAACAGGAACAGGGGTAGGAGGGTCACCCCTCCACTTT. It translates to CASSTGTGVGGSPLHF.

CDR3 sequence reads: CASSPPTGTFGRDTQYF. CDR3 DNA sequence: TGTGCCAGCTCACCTCCGACAGGGACGTTTGGGAGGGATACGCAGTATTTT. The genes are TRBV18 and TRBJ2-3; D possibly corresponds to TRBD1 (7 bases). With 3 bases removed from V and 6 bases from J, the gap between germline ends came to 22 bases. From germline, CDR1 is KGHSH and CDR2 LQKENI. The CDR3 length is 17 residues.

The V call is TRBV28, the J call TRBJ2-1, with D perhaps matching TRBD1 (6 bases). Trimming pared 4 bases from V and 9 bases from J, leaving 13 bases between. This CDR3 is 13 amino acids long. CDR1 MDHEN and CDR2 SYDVKM come from the germline V gene. The CDR3 here is CASSSVDSREQFF. CDR3 DNA sequence: TGTGCCAGCAGTTCCGTGGACAGCCGTGAGCAGTTCTTC.

The V gene is TRBV7-8, the J gene TRBJ1-5; 10 bases are shared with TRBD1. This CDR3 region has 17 residues. The V gene end was trimmed by 4 bases and the J gene end by 3 bases; junction bases not matched to a gene: 9. Germline lookup yields CDR1 SGHVS and CDR2 FQNEAQ. CDR3: CASSWDGTGVPNQPQHF. The CDR3 nucleotides read TGTGCCAGCAGCTGGGATGGGACAGGGGTTCCCAATCAGCCCCAGCATTTT.

The gene calls are TRBV28 and TRBJ2-1; D perhaps matches TRBD2 (7 bases). The germline V and J ends were trimmed by 4 bases and 8 bases, with 21 bases remaining between them. CDR1 and CDR2 (germline): MDHEN, SYDVKM. The CDR3 covers 16 residues. CDR3 nucleotides: TGTGCCAGCAGTTGGGGGGGGCCCGGGGCGGCCGATGAGCAGTTCTTC. Protein product: CASSWGGPGAADEQFF. The full variable domain, completed using reference TRBV28 and TRBJ2-1, is DVKVTQSSRYLVKRTGEKVFLECVQDMDHENMFWYRQDPGLGLRLIYFSYDVKMKEKGDIPEGYSVSREKKERFSLILESASTNQTSMYLCASSWGGPGAADEQFFGPGTRLTVL.

The chain carries TRBV15 and TRBJ2-5; 7 bases match TRBD2. V dropped 1 base and J dropped 2; count of bases not matched to a gene: 7. The CDR3 length is 16 residues. CDR1 and CDR2 from the germline V gene are LNHNV and YYDKDF (reference sequence). The CDR3 here is CATSRGPTRGQETQYF. In DNA form, the CDR3 reads TGTGCCACCAGCAGAGGACCGACGCGGGGGCAAGAGACCCAGTACTTC.

The chain carries TRBV21-1 and TRBJ2-7; the table's D call, TRBD2, was not checked against the DNA. TRBV21-1 constitutes a pseudogene. The CDR3 is 14 residues long. The CDR3 sequence: CARIRAGQGYEQYF. For the CDR3, the DNA is TGTGCCAGGATTCGAGCGGGACAAGGCTACGAGCAGTACTTC.

This chain joins TRBV6-5 and TRBJ2-1; 9 bases match TRBD2. Germline assignment: CDR1 MNHEY and CDR2 SVGAGI. The CDR3 covers 15 residues. The junction had 14 bases not matched to a gene; V was cut back by 7 bases and J by 10 bases. The CDR3 bases are TGTGCCAGCAAGAGAGGGGTAGCGGGAGCCGGAGAGCAGTTCTTC. Translated: CASKRGVAGAGEQFF.

The sample holds one count of this clone. Other DNA sequences in the same sample also yield this CDR3. The V gene is TRBV4-2, the J gene TRBJ2-7, with 9 bases fitting TRBD2. This CDR3 is built from 15 residues. Trimming cost V 0 bases and J 1 base; bases outside gene matches: 1. Per germline, CDR1 LGHNA and CDR2 YNFKEQ. The CDR3: CASSQETSGSYEQYF. In DNA, the CDR3 is TGTGCCAGCAGCCAAGAGACTAGCGGATCCTACGAGCAGTACTTC.

The chain links TRBV6-2 or TRBV6-3 to TRBJ1-2, with D tentatively TRBD1 (6 bases). CDR1 MNHEY and CDR2 SVGEGT come from the germline V gene. The CDR3 spans 11 residues. The V and J ends lost 6 bases and 8 bases respectively, with 10 bases between them. The CDR3 sequence is CASSRQEGYTF. DNA for the CDR3: TGTGCCAGCAGCCGACAGGAGGGCTACACCTTC.

The chain recombines TRBV4-3 with TRBJ2-4; a possible D gene is TRBD1 (6 bases). Per the germline V gene, CDR1 is LGHNA and CDR2 is YSLEER. This CDR3 spans 17 amino acids. V was clipped by 0 bases and J by 2 bases, with 14 bases between them. CDR3 DNA: TGCGCCAGCAGCCAAGAGGTACGAGGGGGTACCAAAAACATTCAGTACTTC. It is translated as CASSQEVRGGTKNIQYF.

The V call is TRBV6-5, the J call TRBJ2-3; 10 positions match TRBD2. V shed 6 bases, J shed 4 bases, and the junction held 7 bases outside the gene matches. Germline CDR1 is MNHEY and CDR2 is SVGAGI. CDR3 length: 15 residues. The CDR3 region is CASSSSGRGADTQYF. The CDR3 nucleotides are TGTGCCAGCAGCTCGAGCGGGAGGGGTGCAGATACGCAGTATTTT.

The gene calls are TRBV29-1 and TRBJ1-1, with TRBD1 matching over 7 bases. CDR3 length equals 15 residues. Germline V gene data show CDR1 as SQVTM and CDR2 as ANQGSEA. Trimming took 3 bases from V and 0 from J; bases not matched to a gene: 7. In DNA form, the CDR3 reads TGCAGCGTTGATCCCCGTGACAGGGTGAACACTGAAGCTTTCTTT. Translated, it gives CSVDPRDRVNTEAFF.

This clone was found a few times. This chain links TRBV29-1 with TRBJ2-1; D might be TRBD1 (6 bases). The length of the CDR3 is 11 residues. Trimming removed 6 bases at V and 12 bases at J, with 15 bases between. Germline loops: CDR1 SQVTM, CDR2 ANQGSEA. The CDR3 protein is CSVAGQGGQFF. The DNA of the CDR3 is TGCAGCGTAGCAGGGCAAGGGGGGCAGTTCTTC.

This chain links TRBV6-2 or TRBV6-3 with TRBJ2-7; weak D call: TRBD1 (5 bases). Trimming cost V 2 bases and J 3 bases, with 11 bases left between them. The CDR3 consists of 14 residues. The V gene's germline CDR1 is MNHEY and CDR2 SVGEGT. DNA for the CDR3: TGTGCCAGCAGTTACCCAGGGCCCAACTACGAGCAGTACTTC. Amino acids: CASSYPGPNYEQYF.

The chain uses TRBV24-1 and TRBJ2-1, with 7 bases lining up with TRBD2. CDR3 length: 15 residues. Germline loops: CDR1 KGHDR, CDR2 SFDVKD. With V trimmed by 0 bases and J by 8 bases, 6 bases remained unmatched. CDR3 region: CATSDLVRGGDEQFF. Here the CDR3 DNA reads TGTGCCACCAGTGATTTGGTGCGGGGAGGGGATGAGCAGTTCTTC.

V gene TRBV19 combines with J gene TRBJ2-7; 9 nucleotides align to TRBD2. This CDR3 comprises 15 residues. CDR1 is LNHDA, CDR2 SQIVND, per germline (reference sequence). The ends lost 5 bases at V and 0 bases at J; junction bases unmatched: 5. Written as DNA, the CDR3 is TGTGCCAGTAGTTGGGTAGCGGGAGCCTCCTACGAGCAGTACTTC. It codes for CASSWVAGASYEQYF.

The chain carries TRBV18 and TRBJ2-7, with 11 bases lining up with TRBD2. CDR3 length equals 15 residues. Trimming took 5 bases from V and 1 from J; bases not matched to a gene: 4. Germline V lookup: CDR1 KGHSH, CDR2 LQKENI. This chain's CDR3 is CASSKIAGGSYEQYF. CDR3 in DNA: TGTGCCAGCTCAAAAATAGCGGGAGGGTCCTACGAGCAGTACTTC.

The genes are TRBV27 and TRBJ2-7; D may be TRBD1 or TRBD2 (6 bases each). The germline V gene encodes CDR1 MNHEY and CDR2 SMNVEV (reference sequence). V lost 0 bases, J lost 9 bases, and 18 bases lay in between. This CDR3 has 15 residues. CDR3 in DNA: TGTGCCAGCAGTTTATCGACCGGGGGCGTGGAAGGGCAGTACTTC. This gives the protein CASSLSTGGVEGQYF.

This clone was recorded only once. This chain uses TRBV3-1 (or the pseudogene TRBV3-2) with TRBJ2-5, with TRBD1 as a possible D gene (5 bases). Trimming stripped 4 bases from V and 0 bases from J, with 18 bases between. The V gene's germline CDR1 is LGHDT and CDR2 YNNKEL (reference sequence). The CDR3 loop spans 17 amino acids. CDR3 in amino acids: CASSPSPWRQNQETQYF. CDR3 nucleotides: TGTGCCAGCAGCCCTTCCCCTTGGAGACAGAACCAAGAGACCCAGTACTTC.

The chain joins TRBV19 to TRBJ2-5; 7 nucleotides agree with TRBD1. The CDR3 sequence is 17 residues long. CDR1 and CDR2 from the germline V gene are LNHDA and SQIVND (reference sequence). Trimming at V came to 2 bases and at J to 6 bases, leaving 15 bases not matched to a gene. CDR3 sequence: CASSISARDRTSQTQYF. The CDR3 DNA is TGTGCCAGTAGTATATCGGCTCGGGACAGAACGTCTCAGACCCAGTACTTC.

The rearrangement uses TRBV3-1 (or the pseudogene TRBV3-2) and TRBJ2-5, with 12 bases aligning to TRBD2. Germline CDR1 LGHDT, CDR2 YNNKEL (reference sequence). The CDR3 spans 18 residues. Trimming cost V 6 bases and J 5 bases; bases outside gene matches: 16. The DNA of the CDR3 is TGTGCCAGCAGTGTCGCCCTAGCGGGAGGGCCCTCAGTGGAGACCCAGTACTTC. Amino acids: CASSVALAGGPSVETQYF.

This chain links TRBV29-1 with TRBJ2-1; 7 positions agree with TRBD1. From germline, CDR1 is SQVTM and CDR2 ANQGSEA. The CDR3 runs 14 residues. V trimming: 1 base; J trimming: 2 bases; junction bases outside the gene matches: 2. The CDR3 bases are TGCAGCGTTGAAGGGGACAGTACCTACAATGAGCAGTTCTTC. It specifies CSVEGDSTYNEQFF.

V gene TRBV9 combines with J gene TRBJ2-1, with 8 bases that match TRBD2. Germline V gives CDR1 SGDLS, CDR2 YYNGEE. The ends lost 5 bases at V and 2 bases at J; junction bases unmatched: 9. This CDR3 region has 16 residues. CDR3 residues: CASSAPGGGTYNEQFF. In nucleotides, the CDR3 is TGTGCCAGCAGTGCCCCCGGGGGGGGCACCTACAATGAGCAGTTCTTC.

The chain joins TRBV7-9 to TRBJ2-7, with unresolved D. Germline lookup yields CDR1 SEHNR and CDR2 FQNEAQ (reference sequence). The CDR3 extends over 12 amino acids. V was cut by 3 bases and J by 5 bases, with 8 bases left in between. The CDR3 loop is CASSFSSNEQYF. The CDR3 nucleotides read TGTGCCAGCAGCTTCTCAAGCAACGAGCAGTACTTC.

The chain has TRBV2 and TRBJ1-3, with TRBD1 as a possible D gene (5 bases). The CDR3 contains 15 residues. V shed 5 bases and J shed 0 bases, with 11 bases lying between them. In germline, CDR1 is SNHLY, CDR2 FYNNEI. CDR3: CASSPRQSSGNTIYF. CDR3 sequence (DNA): TGTGCCAGCAGTCCCCGACAGAGCTCTGGAAACACCATATATTTT.